This T cell receptor (beta chain) was profiled in a study of blood T cells in healthy people across ages. Total RNA extracted from each sample amounted to at least 6 micrograms. Combining a sample-barcoded 5' primer with a J-beta primer mix, a second PCR ran for roughly 6 to 11 cycles. Each CDR3 protein is one row after TCRdb ran MiXCR on the 5' RACE reads. This repertoire shows about 1.1 million distinct CDR3 sequences, approximately 38% found once; its top ten account for under 15%. The germline V gene has CDR1 MNHEY and CDR2 SVGAGI. CDR3 length: 14 amino acids. Between the trimmed V and J ends, which lost 8 bases and 0 bases, there was a span of 13 bases.

The genes are TRBV6-5 and TRBJ1-1, with D uncertain. The sequence derives from a man between 18 and 35 years old in good health. Sample: blood. CDR3 loop: CASRASMVNTEAFF. The CDR3 bases are TGTGCCAGCCGCGCTTCCATGGTGAACACTGAAGCTTTCTTT.